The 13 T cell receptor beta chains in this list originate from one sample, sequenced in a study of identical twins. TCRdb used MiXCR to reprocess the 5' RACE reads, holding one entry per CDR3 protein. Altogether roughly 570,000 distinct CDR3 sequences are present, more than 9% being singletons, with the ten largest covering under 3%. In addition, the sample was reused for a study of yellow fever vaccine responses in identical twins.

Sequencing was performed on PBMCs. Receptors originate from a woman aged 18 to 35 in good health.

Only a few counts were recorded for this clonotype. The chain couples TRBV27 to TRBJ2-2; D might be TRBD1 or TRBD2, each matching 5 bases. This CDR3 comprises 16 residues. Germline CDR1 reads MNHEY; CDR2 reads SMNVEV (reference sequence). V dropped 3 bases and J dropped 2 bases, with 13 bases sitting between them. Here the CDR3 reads CASSLGLAVNTGELFF. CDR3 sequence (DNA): TGTGCCAGCAGTTTGGGGCTAGCAGTCAACACCGGGGAGCTGTTTTTT.

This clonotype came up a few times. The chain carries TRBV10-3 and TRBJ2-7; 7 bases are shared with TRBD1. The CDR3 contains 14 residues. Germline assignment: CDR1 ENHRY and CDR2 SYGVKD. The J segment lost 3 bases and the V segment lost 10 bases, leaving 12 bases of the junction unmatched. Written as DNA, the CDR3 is TGTGCCACGAGATACGGGACAGACCTCTACGAGCAGTACTTC. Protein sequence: CATRYGTDLYEQYF.

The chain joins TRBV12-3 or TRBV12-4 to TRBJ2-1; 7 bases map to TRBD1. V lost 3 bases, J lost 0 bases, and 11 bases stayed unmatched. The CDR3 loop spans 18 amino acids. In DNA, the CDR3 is TGTGCCAGCAGTTTCGGACGAGGGGGCCCTAGCTCCTACAATGAGCAGTTCTTC. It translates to CASSFGRGGPSSYNEQFF.

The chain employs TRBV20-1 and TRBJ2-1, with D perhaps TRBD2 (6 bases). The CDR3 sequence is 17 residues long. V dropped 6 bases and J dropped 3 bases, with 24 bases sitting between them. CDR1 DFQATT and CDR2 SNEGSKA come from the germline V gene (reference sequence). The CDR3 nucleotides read TGCAGTGCCCAGGGCCCCCCGATGGCGGGGCGCTACAATGAGCAGTTCTTC. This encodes CSAQGPPMAGRYNEQFF.

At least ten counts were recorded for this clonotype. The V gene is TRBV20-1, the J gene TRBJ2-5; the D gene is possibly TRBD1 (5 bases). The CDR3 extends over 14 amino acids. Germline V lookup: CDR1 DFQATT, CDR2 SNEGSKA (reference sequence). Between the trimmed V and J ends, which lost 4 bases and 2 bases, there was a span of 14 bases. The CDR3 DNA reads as TGCAGTGCTATTCAGGGAATTGGACAAGAGACCCAGTACTTC. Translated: CSAIQGIGQETQYF.

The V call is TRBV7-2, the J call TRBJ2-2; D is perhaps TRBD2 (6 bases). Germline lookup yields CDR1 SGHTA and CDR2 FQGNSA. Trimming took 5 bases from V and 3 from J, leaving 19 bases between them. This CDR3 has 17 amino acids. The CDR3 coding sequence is TGTGCCAGCAGCACTAGCATAGACCGCTTGTACACCGGGGAGCTGTTTTTT. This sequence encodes CASSTSIDRLYTGELFF. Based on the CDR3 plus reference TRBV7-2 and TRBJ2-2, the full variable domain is GAGVSQSPSNKVTEKGKDVELRCDPISGHTALYWYRQSLGQGLEFLIYFQGNSAPDKSGLPSDRFSAERTGGSVSTLTIQRTQQEDSAVYLCASSTSIDRLYTGELFFGEGSRLTVL.

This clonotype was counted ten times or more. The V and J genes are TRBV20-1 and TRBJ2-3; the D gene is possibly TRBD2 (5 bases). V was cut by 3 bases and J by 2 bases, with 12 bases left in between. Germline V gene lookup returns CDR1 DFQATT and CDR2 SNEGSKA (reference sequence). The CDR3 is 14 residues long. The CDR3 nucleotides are TGCAGTGCTAGCTCCCGGGGAACCACAGATACGCAGTATTTT. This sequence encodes CSASSRGTTDTQYF.

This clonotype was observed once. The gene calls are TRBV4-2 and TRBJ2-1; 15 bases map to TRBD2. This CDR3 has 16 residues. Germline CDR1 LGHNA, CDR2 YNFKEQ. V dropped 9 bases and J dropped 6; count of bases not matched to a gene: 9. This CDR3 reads CASDSRTSGRGNEQFF. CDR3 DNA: TGTGCCAGTGACTCGAGGACTAGCGGGAGGGGCAATGAGCAGTTCTTC.

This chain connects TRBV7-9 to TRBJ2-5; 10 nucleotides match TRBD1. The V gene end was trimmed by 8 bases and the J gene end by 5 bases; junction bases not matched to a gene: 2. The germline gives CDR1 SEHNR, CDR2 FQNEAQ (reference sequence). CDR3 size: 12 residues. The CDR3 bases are TGTGCCAGCTTGGGACAGGGGGAGACCCAGTACTTC. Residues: CASLGQGETQYF.

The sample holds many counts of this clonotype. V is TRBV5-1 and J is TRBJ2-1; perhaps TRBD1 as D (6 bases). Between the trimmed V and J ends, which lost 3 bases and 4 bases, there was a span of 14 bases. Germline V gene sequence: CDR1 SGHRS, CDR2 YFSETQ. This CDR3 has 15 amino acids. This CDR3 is CASSSTGQNYNEQFF. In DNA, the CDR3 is TGCGCCAGCAGCTCAACCGGACAGAATTACAATGAGCAGTTCTTC.

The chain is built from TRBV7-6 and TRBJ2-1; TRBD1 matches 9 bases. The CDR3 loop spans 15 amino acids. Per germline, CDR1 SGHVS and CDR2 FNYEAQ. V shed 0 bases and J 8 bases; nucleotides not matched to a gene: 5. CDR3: CASSLARDRVYEQFF. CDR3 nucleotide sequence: TGTGCCAGCAGCTTAGCGCGGGACAGGGTTTATGAGCAGTTCTTC.

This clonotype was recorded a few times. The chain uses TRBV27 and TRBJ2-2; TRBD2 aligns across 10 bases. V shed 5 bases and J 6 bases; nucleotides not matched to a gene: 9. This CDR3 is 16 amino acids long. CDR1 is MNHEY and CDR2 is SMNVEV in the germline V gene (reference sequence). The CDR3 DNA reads TGTGCCAGCAGTCCCAGGAGCGGGAGGGCCCCCGGGGAGCTGTTTTTT. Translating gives CASSPRSGRAPGELFF.

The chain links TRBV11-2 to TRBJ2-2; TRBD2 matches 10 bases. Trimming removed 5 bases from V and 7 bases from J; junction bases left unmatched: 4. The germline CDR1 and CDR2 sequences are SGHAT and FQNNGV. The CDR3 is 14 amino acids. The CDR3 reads CASSKGLAIGELFF. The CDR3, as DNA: TGTGCCAGCAGCAAGGGACTAGCGATCGGGGAGCTGTTTTTT. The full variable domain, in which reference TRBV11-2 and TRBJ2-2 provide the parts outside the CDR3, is EAGVAQSPRYKIIEKRQSVAFWCNPISGHATLYWYQQILGQGPKLLIQFQNNGVVDDSQLPKDRFSAERLKGVDSTLKIQPAKLEDSAVYLCASSKGLAIGELFFGEGSRLTVL.